The rows below give T cell receptor beta chains drawn from one sample of a study of T-cell memory formation after mild COVID-19. TCRdb reprocessed the 5' RACE reads via MiXCR and lists one record per CDR3 protein. Of 340,000 or so distinct CDR3 sequences listed, roughly 13% are singletons. The sample consisted of PBMCs or a T cell subset sorted from them (not recorded which). These TCRs come from a man aged 18 to 29 who had mild COVID-19 (a few samples of this study predate the infection). Cell type and time point are not known. CDR3s leave out the opening cysteine and the closing phenylalanine or tryptophan. The order of the fields is V gene, J gene, CDR3 protein.

v_call: TRBV11-3
j_call: TRBJ2-7
cdr3_aa: ASSSLAGGEQY

v_call: TRBV7-9
j_call: TRBJ1-6
cdr3_aa: ASSLVRGGSPLH

v_call: TRBV6-5
j_call: TRBJ2-2
cdr3_aa: ASSYSPSGGTGELF

v_call: TRBV12-3/TRBV12-4
j_call: TRBJ2-7
cdr3_aa: ASRRGQGSYEQY

v_call: TRBV11-2
j_call: TRBJ2-2
cdr3_aa: ASRGPGNTGELF

v_call: TRBV4-3
j_call: TRBJ2-3
cdr3_aa: ASRGGDTSTDTQY

v_call: TRBV7-9
j_call: TRBJ1-1
cdr3_aa: ASSATGLGTEAF

v_call: TRBV7-9
j_call: TRBJ1-2
cdr3_aa: ASSLGTEPNGYT

v_call: TRBV5-1
j_call: TRBJ1-6
cdr3_aa: ASSPGPTGEDLH

v_call: TRBV5-1
j_call: TRBJ1-1
cdr3_aa: ASSLAWYRAATSDTEAF

v_call: TRBV12-3/TRBV12-4
j_call: TRBJ2-7
cdr3_aa: ASDGGYEQY

v_call: TRBV6-4
j_call: TRBJ2-2
cdr3_aa: ASSDSTSGGTGELF

v_call: TRBV7-9
j_call: TRBJ2-2
cdr3_aa: ASSFRDPGTGELF

v_call: TRBV6-2/TRBV6-3
j_call: TRBJ2-7
cdr3_aa: ASSYRDLNEQY

v_call: TRBV7-9
j_call: TRBJ1-5
cdr3_aa: ASSLEDTNQPQH

v_call: TRBV7-3
j_call: TRBJ2-1
cdr3_aa: ASSPHQAGPSYNEQF

v_call: TRBV4-2
j_call: TRBJ2-7
cdr3_aa: ASSQGPLAGRSYEQY

v_call: TRBV5-4
j_call: TRBJ1-2
cdr3_aa: ASSLDRGWYGYT

v_call: TRBV3-1
j_call: TRBJ2-3
cdr3_aa: ASSREPGQGPTDTQY

v_call: TRBV29-1
j_call: TRBJ1-2
cdr3_aa: SVAGTADGYT

v_call: TRBV7-2
j_call: TRBJ1-1
cdr3_aa: ASSSRPTGTFVTEAF

v_call: TRBV20-1
j_call: TRBJ2-3
cdr3_aa: SAPLAGNTDTQY

v_call: TRBV5-5
j_call: TRBJ1-1
cdr3_aa: ASQQGFTEAF

v_call: TRBV7-9
j_call: TRBJ1-2
cdr3_aa: ASSLVDGYT

v_call: TRBV2
j_call: TRBJ1-4
cdr3_aa: ASSEVAANEKLF

v_call: TRBV15
j_call: TRBJ2-3
cdr3_aa: ATSERQARTDTQY

v_call: TRBV20-1
j_call: TRBJ1-1
cdr3_aa: SARDTGGRTEAF

v_call: TRBV20-1
j_call: TRBJ1-5
cdr3_aa: SARGRRANQPQH

v_call: TRBV3-1
j_call: TRBJ1-3
cdr3_aa: ASSPTLGPGYTIY

v_call: TRBV7-3
j_call: TRBJ1-1
cdr3_aa: ASSLTRRENTEAF

v_call: TRBV6-5
j_call: TRBJ2-1
cdr3_aa: ASSPRGRTGSHEQF

v_call: TRBV7-8
j_call: TRBJ1-5
cdr3_aa: ASSFARRVNQPQH